A single sample gave rise to the 29 T cell receptor beta chains below, sequenced in a study of shared clonotypes between healthy human individuals. Libraries were prepared by immunoSEQ multiplex PCR; TCRdb keeps only in-frame clonotypes and omits some of them. The table lists roughly 700,000 clones, roughly 70% of them singletons. Sequences were obtained from memory CD4+ T cells sorted from blood. This sample's subset: CD45RA-negative fraction. These receptors all stem from a woman in her 30s in good health.

There are many counts of this clone. J is TRBJ2-7 and V is TRBV30; D possibly corresponds to TRBD2 (6 bases). CDR3 length: 15 residues. Trimming shortened V by 2 bases and J by 0 bases, and 14 bases separated the two germline ends. Germline CDR1 is GTSNPN and CDR2 is SVGIG (reference sequence). This CDR3 is CAWSRGSGLSYEQYF. The CDR3 DNA reads TGTGCCTGGAGTCGGGGGAGCGGACTCTCCTACGAGCAGTACTTC.

This chain connects TRBV15 to TRBJ2-5; D is uncertain. The CDR3 runs 13 residues. Germline CDR1 and CDR2: LNHNV and YYDKDF (reference sequence). V lost 4 bases, J lost 5 bases, and 11 bases lay in between. The DNA for the CDR3 is TGTGCCACCAGCATTGGTTTTCGGGAGACCCAGTACTTC. The encoded protein is CATSIGFRETQYF.

The chain is built from TRBV2 and TRBJ1-1; D call uncertain. CDR3 length: 13 amino acids. Germline V gene lookup returns CDR1 SNHLY and CDR2 FYNNEI. V lost 6 bases, J lost 0 bases, and 8 bases lay in between. The CDR3 here is CASRVRMNTEAFF. In nucleotides, the CDR3 is TGTGCCAGCAGGGTCAGAATGAACACTGAAGCTTTCTTT.

In regard to this clone: The same CDR3 also results from other DNA sequences found in this sample. The V gene is TRBV29-1, the J gene TRBJ2-5; D remains unclear. V was trimmed by 7 bases and J by 1 base, leaving 13 bases between them. Germline values: CDR1 SQVTM, CDR2 ANQGSEA. CDR3 length: 13 residues. In DNA, the CDR3 is TGCAGCGGGAACGGTGGGCCCCAAGAGACCCAGTACTTC. Protein product: CSGNGGPQETQYF.

The genes are TRBV7-2 and TRBJ2-1; D perhaps matches TRBD2 (6 bases). Trimming pared 5 bases from V and 8 bases from J, leaving 13 bases between. The CDR3 is made up of 13 amino acids. Germline CDR1 SGHTA, CDR2 FQGNSA. CDR3: CASSRLDNDEQFF. The CDR3 nucleotides read TGTGCCAGCAGCCGACTAGATAACGATGAGCAGTTCTTC.

The rearrangement uses TRBV5-1 and TRBJ2-3, with a weak D call TRBD1 (6 bases). Trimming shortened V by 0 bases and J by 4 bases, and 12 bases separated the two germline ends. CDR3 length: 15 amino acids. Per germline, CDR1 SGHRS and CDR2 YFSETQ. CDR3 region: CASSLATTGSDTQYF. As DNA, the CDR3 is TGCGCCAGCAGCTTGGCAACCACAGGGTCAGATACGCAGTATTTT.

This clone was picked up a small number of times. V usage is TRBV19 and J usage is TRBJ2-7; D remains unclear. The CDR3 extends over 14 amino acids. Trimming left V 5 bases short and J 3 bases short, with 14 bases between. The germline V gene encodes CDR1 LNHDA and CDR2 SQIVND (reference sequence). CDR3 sequence reads: CASSSFGLNYEQYF. The CDR3 nucleotides are TGTGCCAGTAGTTCGTTTGGGCTAAACTACGAGCAGTACTTC.

With respect to this clone: A far more abundant clone sits one base away, making this likely a read error. The chain joins TRBV11-2 to TRBJ2-7, with D possibly TRBD1 on 6 matching bases. CDR3 length equals 13 residues. CDR1 and CDR2 from the germline V gene are SGHAT and FQNNGV. The germline V and J ends were trimmed by 5 bases and 2 bases, with 10 bases remaining between them. The CDR3 reads CASSLGQPYEQYF. CDR3 DNA: TGTGCCAGCAGCCTCGGACAGCCCTACGAGCAGTACTTC. Together with reference TRBV11-2 and TRBJ2-7, the CDR3 gives the full variable domain: EAGVAQSPRYKIIEKRQSVAFWCNPISGHATLYWYQQILGQGPKLLIQFQNNGVVDDSQLPKDRFSAERLKGVDSTLKIQPAKLEDSAVYLCASSLGQPYEQYFGPGTRLTVT.

V gene TRBV4-1 combines with J gene TRBJ2-1; D uncertain. Looked up from germline, CDR1 is MGHRA and CDR2 is YSYEKL. The germline V and J ends were trimmed by 6 bases and 6 bases, with 9 bases remaining between them. The CDR3 extends over 12 amino acids. CDR3 sequence (DNA): TGCGCCAGCAGGCAGGACCGCAATGAGCAGTTCTTC. Residues: CASRQDRNEQFF.

This clone was seen more than once but under ten times. This chain connects TRBV30 to TRBJ1-5; no clear D. The CDR3 runs 13 residues. Germline V lookup: CDR1 GTSNPN, CDR2 SVGIG (reference sequence). Trimming stripped 5 bases from V and 0 bases from J, with 8 bases between. The CDR3 region is CAWAQNSNQPQHF. In DNA form, the CDR3 reads TGTGCCTGGGCACAGAATAGCAATCAGCCCCAGCATTTT.

The chain is built from TRBV27 and TRBJ2-7; D is uncertain. This CDR3 region has 15 residues. Germline V gene lookup returns CDR1 MNHEY and CDR2 SMNVEV (reference sequence). With 4 bases removed from V and 7 bases from J, the gap between germline ends came to 20 bases. The CDR3 reads CASSWDLFTLGEQYF. The CDR3, as DNA: TGTGCCAGCAGTTGGGATCTCTTCACCCTGGGGGAGCAGTACTTC.

This clone was counted a single time. The chain links TRBV5-6 to TRBJ2-5, with D unclear. The germline V gene encodes CDR1 SGHDT and CDR2 YYEEEE. Trimming removed 2 bases at V and 7 bases at J, with 12 bases between. The CDR3 has 13 residues. This CDR3 is CASSFRRTGTQYF. In DNA form, the CDR3 reads TGTGCCAGCAGCTTTCGCCGAACCGGGACCCAGTACTTC.

The CDR3 loop is CASSQLGAKNIQYF. CDR3 bases: TGTGCCAGCAGTCAACTAGGAGCCAAAAACATTCAGTACTTC. The chain links TRBV6-6 to TRBJ2-4, with D tentatively TRBD2 (5 bases). V was cut by 5 bases and J by 0 bases, with 8 bases left in between. This CDR3 region has 14 residues. CDR1 and CDR2 from the germline V gene are MNHNY and SVGAGI (reference sequence).

The chain couples TRBV6-5 to TRBJ1-5, with 8 bases lining up with TRBD1. Germline CDR1 MNHEY, CDR2 SVGAGI. This CDR3 is built from 15 residues. With V trimmed by 6 bases and J by 5 bases, 9 bases remained unmatched. In nucleotides, the CDR3 is TGTGCCAGCAGCCAGACAGGGGTAAGCGATCAGCCCCAGCATTTT. Protein sequence: CASSQTGVSDQPQHF.

The chain joins TRBV18 to TRBJ1-1, with D maybe TRBD1 (5 bases). Germline V gene data show CDR1 as KGHSH and CDR2 as LQKENI. V lost 2 bases to trimming and J lost 6 bases, with 16 bases between them. The CDR3 runs 15 residues. CDR3 amino acids: CASSPSIAGGPEAFF. CDR3 in DNA: TGTGCCAGCTCACCATCCATCGCTGGGGGTCCTGAAGCTTTCTTT.

The chain couples TRBV12-1 to TRBJ2-7. TRBV12-1 is a documented pseudogene. The CDR3 has 17 residues. The CDR3 nucleotides read TGTGCCAGTCAAGAAACGGGGGCGGTGGGCCAGTCCTACGAGCAGTACTTC. The encoded protein is CASQETGAVGQSYEQYF.

The gene calls are TRBV2 and TRBJ1-2; no firm D call. The V end lost 7 bases, the J end lost 4 bases, and 13 bases lay between the germline ends. From germline, CDR1 is SNHLY and CDR2 FYNNEI. This CDR3 is 13 amino acids long. CDR3 sequence: CASTRGGFYGYTF. The DNA for the CDR3 is TGTGCCAGCACCCGAGGAGGCTTCTATGGCTACACCTTC.

This clone occurred many times. J is TRBJ1-4 and V is TRBV4-1; D uncertain. This CDR3 contains 14 residues. With 6 bases removed from V and 3 bases from J, the gap between germline ends came to 11 bases. Germline V gene data show CDR1 as MGHRA and CDR2 as YSYEKL. Here the CDR3 reads CASSRRVSNEKLFF. CDR3 DNA sequence: TGCGCCAGCAGTCGACGAGTGTCTAATGAAAAACTGTTTTTT.

As DNA, the CDR3 is TGTGCCAGCAGTGACTGGGTCAATCAGCCCCAGCATTTT. Translation: CASSDWVNQPQHF. This rearrangement joins TRBV6-4 to TRBJ1-5; D gene ambiguous. Deletions cut 1 base from V and 3 bases from J, with 4 bases between. Per germline, CDR1 MRHNA and CDR2 SNTAGT. The CDR3 sequence is 13 residues long.

The chain uses TRBV28 and TRBJ1-5; 9 bases are shared with TRBD1. CDR1 MDHEN and CDR2 SYDVKM come from the germline V gene. This CDR3 contains 12 residues. V dropped 6 bases and J dropped 10; count of bases not matched to a gene: 4. The DNA of the CDR3 is TGTGCCAGCAGATCAACAGGGGGCCCCCAGCATTTT. Translated: CASRSTGGPQHF. Full variable domain (outside the CDR3, taken from reference TRBV28 and TRBJ1-5): DVKVTQSSRYLVKRTGEKVFLECVQDMDHENMFWYRQDPGLGLRLIYFSYDVKMKEKGDIPEGYSVSREKKERFSLILESASTNQTSMYLCASRSTGGPQHFGDGTRLSIL.

The chain has TRBV29-1 and TRBJ1-1, with TRBD1 matching 8 bases. The germline V gene encodes CDR1 SQVTM and CDR2 ANQGSEA. This CDR3 is 13 amino acids long. Unmatched junction bases numbered 6, after V lost 4 bases and J lost 5 bases. The CDR3 is CSVAGQGGTEAFF. CDR3 bases: TGCAGCGTTGCCGGACAGGGAGGAACTGAAGCTTTCTTT.

V gene TRBV6-6 combines with J gene TRBJ1-2, with D hard to call. The germline V gene has CDR1 MNHNY and CDR2 SVGAGI (reference sequence). V lost 6 bases and J lost 7, with 12 bases in between. The length of the CDR3 is 12 residues. CDR3 loop: CASRFSKGGYTF. In DNA form, the CDR3 reads TGTGCCAGCAGGTTCAGTAAGGGTGGCTACACCTTC.

The rearrangement uses TRBV28 and TRBJ1-4; weak D call: TRBD1 (6 bases). Germline V gives CDR1 MDHEN, CDR2 SYDVKM. Trimming pared 4 bases from V and 4 bases from J, leaving 10 bases between. CDR3 length equals 14 residues. The CDR3 DNA reads as TGTGCCAGCAGTTCCGGGACAAGTAATGAAAAACTGTTTTTT. It translates to CASSSGTSNEKLFF. Full variable domain (rest looked up from reference TRBV28 and TRBJ1-4): DVKVTQSSRYLVKRTGEKVFLECVQDMDHENMFWYRQDPGLGLRLIYFSYDVKMKEKGDIPEGYSVSREKKERFSLILESASTNQTSMYLCASSSGTSNEKLFFGSGTQLSVL.

Comments on this clone: At the DNA level, this CDR3 is encoded by other sequences in the same sample as well. The chain couples TRBV5-1 to TRBJ2-3; 10 bases map to TRBD2. Germline V gives CDR1 SGHRS, CDR2 YFSETQ. J lost 4 bases, V lost 2 bases, and 4 bases had no gene match. The CDR3 has 15 amino acids. The CDR3 DNA sequence: TGCGCCAGCAGCTTTCTAGCGGGAGAGGCAGATACGCAGTATTTT. Encoded protein: CASSFLAGEADTQYF.

The J gene is TRBJ1-2, the V gene TRBV5-1; a possible D gene is TRBD1 (5 bases). This CDR3 contains 15 residues. V gave up 0 bases and J gave up 12 bases, with 21 bases separating them. From germline, CDR1 is SGHRS and CDR2 YFSETQ. The CDR3 DNA sequence: TGCGCCAGCAGCTTGGACTCTCAGGCAGGGACCACTGACACCTTC. Residues: CASSLDSQAGTTDTF.

This clone was seen at least ten times. The chain carries TRBV19 and TRBJ2-5; D not certain. Germline values: CDR1 LNHDA, CDR2 SQIVND (reference sequence). V shed 5 bases and J shed 2 bases, with 12 bases lying between them. This CDR3 is built from 14 residues. The CDR3 reads CASSPETPQETQYF. In DNA form, the CDR3 reads TGTGCCAGTAGTCCAGAGACTCCTCAAGAGACCCAGTACTTC.

The CDR3 reads CAIQDTYNNQPQHF. The CDR3 DNA is TGTGCCATACAGGACACCTATAACAATCAGCCCCAGCATTTT. The chain carries TRBV2 and TRBJ1-5, with D perhaps TRBD1 (5 bases). V gave up 10 bases and J gave up 3 bases, with 16 bases separating them. Germline V CDR1 and CDR2: SNHLY, FYNNEI. The CDR3 contains 14 residues. Full variable domain (rest looked up from reference TRBV2 and TRBJ1-5): EPEVTQTPSHQVTQMGQEVILRCVPISNHLYFYWYRQILGQKVEFLVSFYNNEISEKSEIFDDQFSVERPDGSNFTLKIRSTKLEDSAMYFCAIQDTYNNQPQHFGDGTRLSIL.

The V call is TRBV27, the J call TRBJ2-5, with 8 bases matching TRBD1. The junction had 17 bases not matched to a gene; V was cut back by 6 bases and J by 5 bases. The CDR3 is 17 residues long. Germline V gives CDR1 MNHEY, CDR2 SMNVEV (reference sequence). CDR3 sequence (DNA): TGTGCCAGCAGGCACGGAGGAACAGGGGGAGCAGGGGAGACCCAGTACTTC. Its translation is CASRHGGTGGAGETQYF.

This clone is a singleton in its sample. The V gene is TRBV28, the J gene TRBJ1-5; D is perhaps TRBD1 (5 bases). The CDR3 has 13 residues. Per germline, CDR1 MDHEN and CDR2 SYDVKM. Trimming took 7 bases from V and 3 from J, leaving 10 bases between them. The CDR3 loop is CASTRGFNQPQHF. CDR3 nucleotide sequence: TGTGCCAGCACCCGGGGCTTCAATCAGCCCCAGCATTTT.